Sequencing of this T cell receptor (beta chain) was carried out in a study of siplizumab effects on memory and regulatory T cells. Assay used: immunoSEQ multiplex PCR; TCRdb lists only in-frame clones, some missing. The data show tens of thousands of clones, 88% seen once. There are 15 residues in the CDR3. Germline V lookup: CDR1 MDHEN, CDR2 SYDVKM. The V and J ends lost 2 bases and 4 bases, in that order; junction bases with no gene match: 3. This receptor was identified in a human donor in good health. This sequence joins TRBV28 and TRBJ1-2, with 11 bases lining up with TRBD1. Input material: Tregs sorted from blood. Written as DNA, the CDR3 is TGTGCCAGCAGTTTACCCGGGACAGGGGGCTATGGCTACACCTTC. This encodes CASSLPGTGGYGYTF.